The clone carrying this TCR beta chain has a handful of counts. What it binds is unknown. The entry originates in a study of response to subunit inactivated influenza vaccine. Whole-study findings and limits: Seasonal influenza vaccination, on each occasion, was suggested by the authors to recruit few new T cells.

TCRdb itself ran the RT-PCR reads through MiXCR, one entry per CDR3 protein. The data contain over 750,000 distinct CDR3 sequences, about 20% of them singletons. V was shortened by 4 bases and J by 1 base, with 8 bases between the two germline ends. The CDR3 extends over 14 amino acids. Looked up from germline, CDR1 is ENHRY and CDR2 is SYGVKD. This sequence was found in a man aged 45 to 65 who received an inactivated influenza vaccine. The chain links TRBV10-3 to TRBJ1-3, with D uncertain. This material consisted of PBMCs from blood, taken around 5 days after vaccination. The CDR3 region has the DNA TGTGCCATCAGTGGTTTTACATCTGGAAACACCATATATTTT. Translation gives CAISGFTSGNTIYF.